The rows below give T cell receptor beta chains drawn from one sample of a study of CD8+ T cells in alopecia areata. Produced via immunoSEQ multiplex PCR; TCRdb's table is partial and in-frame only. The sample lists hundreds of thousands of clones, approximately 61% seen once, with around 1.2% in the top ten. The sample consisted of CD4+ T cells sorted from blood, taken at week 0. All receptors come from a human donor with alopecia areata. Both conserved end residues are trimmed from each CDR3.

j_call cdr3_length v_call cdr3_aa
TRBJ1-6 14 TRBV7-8 ASSKPRSPYNSPLH
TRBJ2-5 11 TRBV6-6 ASSPSGGETQY
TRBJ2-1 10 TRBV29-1 SVPLAPWEQF
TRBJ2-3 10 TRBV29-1 SVAEGLDTQY
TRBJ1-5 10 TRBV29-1 SVVTGDQPQH
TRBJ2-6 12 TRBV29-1 SVVGSLSANVLT
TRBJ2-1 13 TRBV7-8 ASSPALAGVRMQF
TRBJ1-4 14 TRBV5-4 ASSLGPSATNEKLF
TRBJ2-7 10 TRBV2 ASKDSPYEQY
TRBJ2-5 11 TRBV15 ATSRGLLETQY
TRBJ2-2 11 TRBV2 ASTGRGAGELF
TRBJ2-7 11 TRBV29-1 SVGRDSPYEQY
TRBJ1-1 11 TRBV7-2 ASSFSGTAKAF
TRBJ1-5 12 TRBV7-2 ASSLGGIVQPQH
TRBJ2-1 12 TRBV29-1 SVGRDRGYNEQF
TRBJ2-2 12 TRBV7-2 ASSTTGNTGELF
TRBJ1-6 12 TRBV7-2 ASSPGGGSSPLH
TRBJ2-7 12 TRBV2 ASSLGLASGEQY
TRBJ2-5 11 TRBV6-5 ASSYPSWETQY
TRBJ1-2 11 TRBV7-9 ASSLDRAYGYT
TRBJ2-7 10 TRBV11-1 ASSTPTYEQY
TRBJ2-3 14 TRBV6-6 ASSFRQRGTTDTQY
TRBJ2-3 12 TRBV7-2 ASSSGLGQDTQY
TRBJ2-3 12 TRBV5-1 ASSMLESTDTQY
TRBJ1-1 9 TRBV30 AWSVLTEAF
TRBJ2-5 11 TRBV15 ATSSFMGDPGD
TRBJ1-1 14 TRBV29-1 SVDPETGDMNTEAF
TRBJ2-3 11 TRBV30 AWRKDLGRTQY
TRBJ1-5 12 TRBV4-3 ASSRGRDNQPQH
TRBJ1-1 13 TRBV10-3 AISGRGTGLSEAF
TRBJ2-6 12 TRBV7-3 ASSPAPGANVLT